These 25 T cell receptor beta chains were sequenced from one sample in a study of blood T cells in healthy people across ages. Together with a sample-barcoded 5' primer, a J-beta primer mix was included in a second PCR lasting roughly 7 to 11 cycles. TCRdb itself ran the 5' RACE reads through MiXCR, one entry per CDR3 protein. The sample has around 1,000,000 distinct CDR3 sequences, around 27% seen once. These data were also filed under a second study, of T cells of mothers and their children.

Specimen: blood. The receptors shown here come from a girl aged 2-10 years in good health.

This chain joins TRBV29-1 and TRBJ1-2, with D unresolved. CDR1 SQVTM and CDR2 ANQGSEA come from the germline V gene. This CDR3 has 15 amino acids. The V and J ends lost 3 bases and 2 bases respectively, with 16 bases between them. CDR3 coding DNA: TGCAGCGTTGACTTAGGCTTACCAAAAAACTATGGCTACACCTTC. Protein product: CSVDLGLPKNYGYTF.

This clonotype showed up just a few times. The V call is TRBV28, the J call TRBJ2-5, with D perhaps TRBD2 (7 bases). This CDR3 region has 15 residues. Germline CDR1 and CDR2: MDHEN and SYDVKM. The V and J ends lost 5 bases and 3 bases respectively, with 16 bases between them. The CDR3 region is CASSVVGGGEETQYF. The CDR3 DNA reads TGTGCCAGCAGTGTGGTAGGGGGAGGGGAAGAGACCCAGTACTTC. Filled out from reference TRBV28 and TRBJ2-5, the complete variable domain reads DVKVTQSSRYLVKRTGEKVFLECVQDMDHENMFWYRQDPGLGLRLIYFSYDVKMKEKGDIPEGYSVSREKKERFSLILESASTNQTSMYLCASSVVGGGEETQYFGPGTRLLVL.

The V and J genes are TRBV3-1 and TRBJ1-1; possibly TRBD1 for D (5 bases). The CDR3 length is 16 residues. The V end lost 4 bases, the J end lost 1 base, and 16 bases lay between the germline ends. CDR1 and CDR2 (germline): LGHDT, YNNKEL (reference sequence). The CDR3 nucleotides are TGTGCCAGCAGCCCTCTATTCCGGGACGAGAACACTGAAGCTTTCTTT. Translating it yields CASSPLFRDENTEAFF.

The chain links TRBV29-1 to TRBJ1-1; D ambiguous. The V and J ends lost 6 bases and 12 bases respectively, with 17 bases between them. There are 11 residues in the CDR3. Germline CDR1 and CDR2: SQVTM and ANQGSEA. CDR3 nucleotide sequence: TGCAGCGTCCCGGGATCTCTTGGATCTTTCTTT. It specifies CSVPGSLGSFF.

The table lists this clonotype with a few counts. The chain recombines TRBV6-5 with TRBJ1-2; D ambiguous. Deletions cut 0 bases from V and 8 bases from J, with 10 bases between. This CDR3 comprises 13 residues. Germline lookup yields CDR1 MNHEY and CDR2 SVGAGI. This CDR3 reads CASSYSNGGGYTF. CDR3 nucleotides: TGTGCCAGCAGTTACTCGAACGGTGGCGGCTACACCTTC.

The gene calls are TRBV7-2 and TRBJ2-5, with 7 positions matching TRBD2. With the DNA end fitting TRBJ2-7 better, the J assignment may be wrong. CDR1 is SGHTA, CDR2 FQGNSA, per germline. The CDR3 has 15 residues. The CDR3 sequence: CASTTIAGEESEQYF. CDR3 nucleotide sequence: TGTGCCAGCACCACAATCGCGGGAGAGGAGAGCGAGCAGTACTTC.

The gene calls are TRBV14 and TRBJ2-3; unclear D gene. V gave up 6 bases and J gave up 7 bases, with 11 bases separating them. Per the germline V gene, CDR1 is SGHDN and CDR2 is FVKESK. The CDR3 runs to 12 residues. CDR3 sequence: CASSPPGYTQYF. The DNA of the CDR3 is TGTGCCAGCAGTCCCCCTGGGTATACGCAGTATTTT.

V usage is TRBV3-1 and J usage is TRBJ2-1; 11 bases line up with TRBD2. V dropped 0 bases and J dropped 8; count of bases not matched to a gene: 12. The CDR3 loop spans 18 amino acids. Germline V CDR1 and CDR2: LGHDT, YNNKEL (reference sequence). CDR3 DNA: TGTGCCAGCAGCCAAGATATCCTAGCGGGAGGCCGTGAGGATGAGCAGTTCTTC. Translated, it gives CASSQDILAGGREDEQFF.

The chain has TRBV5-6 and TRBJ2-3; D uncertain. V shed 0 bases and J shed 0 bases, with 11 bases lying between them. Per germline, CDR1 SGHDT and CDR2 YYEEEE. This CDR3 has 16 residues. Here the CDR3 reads CASSLARARSTDTQYF. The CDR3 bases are TGTGCCAGCAGCTTGGCTAGGGCGCGGAGCACAGATACGCAGTATTTT. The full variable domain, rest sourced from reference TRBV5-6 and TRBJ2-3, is DAGVTQSPTHLIKTRGQQVTLRCSPKSGHDTVSWYQQALGQGPQFIFQYYEEEERQRGNFPDRFSGHQFPNYSSELNVNALLLGDSALYLCASSLARARSTDTQYFGPGTRLTVL.

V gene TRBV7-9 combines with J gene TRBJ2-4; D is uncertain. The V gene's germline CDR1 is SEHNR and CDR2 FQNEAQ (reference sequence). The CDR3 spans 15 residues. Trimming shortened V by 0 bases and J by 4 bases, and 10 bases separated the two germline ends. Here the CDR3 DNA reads TGTGCCAGCAGCTTAGCCGGACGGAGAAAAAACATTCAGTACTTC. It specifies CASSLAGRRKNIQYF.

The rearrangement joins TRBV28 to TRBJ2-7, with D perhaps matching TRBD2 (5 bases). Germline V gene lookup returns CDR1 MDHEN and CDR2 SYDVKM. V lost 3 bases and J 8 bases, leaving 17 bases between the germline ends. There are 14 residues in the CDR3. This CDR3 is CASSLVATMPQQYF. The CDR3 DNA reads TGTGCCAGCAGTTTGGTAGCGACAATGCCCCAGCAGTACTTC.

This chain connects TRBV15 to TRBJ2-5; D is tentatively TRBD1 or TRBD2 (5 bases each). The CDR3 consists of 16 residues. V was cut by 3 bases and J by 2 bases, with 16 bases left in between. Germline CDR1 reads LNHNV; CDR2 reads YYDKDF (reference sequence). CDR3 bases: TGTGCCACCAGCAGGGGCCTTGGGACGGCACAAGAGACCCAGTACTTC. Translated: CATSRGLGTAQETQYF.

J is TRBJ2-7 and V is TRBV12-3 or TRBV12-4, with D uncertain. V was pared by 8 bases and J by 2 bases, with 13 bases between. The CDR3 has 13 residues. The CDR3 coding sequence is TGTGCCAGCGGATCTAGAGGTCCCTACGAGCAGTACTTC. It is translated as CASGSRGPYEQYF.

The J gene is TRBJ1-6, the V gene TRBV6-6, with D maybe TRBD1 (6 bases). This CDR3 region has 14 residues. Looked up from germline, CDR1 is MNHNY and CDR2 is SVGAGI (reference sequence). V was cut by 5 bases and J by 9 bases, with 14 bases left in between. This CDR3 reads CASSTEGVGSPLHF. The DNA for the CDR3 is TGTGCCAGCAGTACAGAGGGGGTGGGTTCACCCCTCCACTTT.

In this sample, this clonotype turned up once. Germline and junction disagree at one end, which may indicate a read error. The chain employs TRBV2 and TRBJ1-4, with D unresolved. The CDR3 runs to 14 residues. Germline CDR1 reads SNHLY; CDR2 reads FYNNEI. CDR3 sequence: CASRSVQSGEKLFF. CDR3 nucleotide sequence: TGTGCTAGCAGAAGTGTACAATCGGGTGAAAAACTGTTTTTT. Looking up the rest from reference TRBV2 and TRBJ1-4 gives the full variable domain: EPEVTQTPSHQVTQMGQEVILRCVPISNHLYFYWYRQILGQKVEFLVSFYNNEISEKSEIFDDQFSVERPDGSNFTLKIRSTKLEDSAMYFCASRSVQSGEKLFFGSGTQLSVL.

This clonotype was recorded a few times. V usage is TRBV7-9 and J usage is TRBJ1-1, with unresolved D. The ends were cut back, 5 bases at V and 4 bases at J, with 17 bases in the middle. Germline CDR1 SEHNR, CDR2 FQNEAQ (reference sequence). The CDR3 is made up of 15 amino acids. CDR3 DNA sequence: TGTGCCAGCAGCGCCCCCCGAAGTTTGACCACTGAAGCTTTCTTT. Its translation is CASSAPRSLTTEAFF.

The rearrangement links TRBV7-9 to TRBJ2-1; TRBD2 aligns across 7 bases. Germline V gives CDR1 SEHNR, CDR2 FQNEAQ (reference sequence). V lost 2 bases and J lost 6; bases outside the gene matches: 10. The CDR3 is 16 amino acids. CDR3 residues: CASSLPGGSGSNEQFF. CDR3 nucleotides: TGTGCCAGCAGCTTACCGGGCGGGAGCGGTTCCAATGAGCAGTTCTTC.

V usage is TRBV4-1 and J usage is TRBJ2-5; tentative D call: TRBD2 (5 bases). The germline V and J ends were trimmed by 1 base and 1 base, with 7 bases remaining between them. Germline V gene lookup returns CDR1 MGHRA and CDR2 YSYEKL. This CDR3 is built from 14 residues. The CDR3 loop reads CASSQGGAQETQYF. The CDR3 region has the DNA TGCGCCAGCAGCCAAGGGGGAGCCCAAGAGACCCAGTACTTC.

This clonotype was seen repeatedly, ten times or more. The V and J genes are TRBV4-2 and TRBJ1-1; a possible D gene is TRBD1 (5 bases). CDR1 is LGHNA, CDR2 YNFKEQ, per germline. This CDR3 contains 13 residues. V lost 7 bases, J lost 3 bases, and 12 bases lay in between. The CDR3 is CASISGSYTEAFF. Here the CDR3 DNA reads TGTGCCAGCATATCAGGGAGCTACACTGAAGCTTTCTTT.

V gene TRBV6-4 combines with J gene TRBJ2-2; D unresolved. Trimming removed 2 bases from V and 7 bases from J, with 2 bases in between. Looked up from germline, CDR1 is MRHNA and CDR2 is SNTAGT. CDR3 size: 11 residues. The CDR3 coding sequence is TGTGCCAGCAGTGACGGCGGGGAGCTGTTTTTT. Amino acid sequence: CASSDGGELFF.

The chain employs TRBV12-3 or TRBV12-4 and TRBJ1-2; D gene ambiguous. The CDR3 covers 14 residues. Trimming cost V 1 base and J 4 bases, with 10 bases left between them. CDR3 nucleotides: TGTGCCAGCAGTTTAGGCCCAGGCCCCTATGGCTACACCTTC. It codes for CASSLGPGPYGYTF.

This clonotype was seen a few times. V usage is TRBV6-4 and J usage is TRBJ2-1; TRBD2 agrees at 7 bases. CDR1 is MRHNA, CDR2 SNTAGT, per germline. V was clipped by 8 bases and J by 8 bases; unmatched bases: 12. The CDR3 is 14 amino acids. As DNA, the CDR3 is TGTGCCAGCTCAAGACGCGGGAGTATCGATGAGCAGTTCTTC. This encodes CASSRRGSIDEQFF.

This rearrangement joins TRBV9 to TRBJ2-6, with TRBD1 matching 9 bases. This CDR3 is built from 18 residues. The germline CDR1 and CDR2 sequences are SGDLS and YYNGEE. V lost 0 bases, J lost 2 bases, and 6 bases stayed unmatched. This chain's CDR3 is CASSVAGTGTAGANVLTF. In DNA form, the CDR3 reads TGTGCCAGCAGCGTAGCAGGGACAGGGACAGCTGGGGCCAACGTCCTGACTTTC.

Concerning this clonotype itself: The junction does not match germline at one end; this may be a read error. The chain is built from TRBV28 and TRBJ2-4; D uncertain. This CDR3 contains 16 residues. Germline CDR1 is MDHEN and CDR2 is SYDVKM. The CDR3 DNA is TGTGCCAGCAGTTTAAGTTTGGCCCCCCCAGAAAACATTCAGTGCTTC. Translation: CASSLSLAPPENIQCF.

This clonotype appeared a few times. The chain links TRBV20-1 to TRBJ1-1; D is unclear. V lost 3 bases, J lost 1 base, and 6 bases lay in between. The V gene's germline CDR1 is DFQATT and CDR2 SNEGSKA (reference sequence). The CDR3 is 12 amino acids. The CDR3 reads CSASTKNTEAFF. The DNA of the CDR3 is TGCAGTGCTAGTACAAAGAACACTGAAGCTTTCTTT.